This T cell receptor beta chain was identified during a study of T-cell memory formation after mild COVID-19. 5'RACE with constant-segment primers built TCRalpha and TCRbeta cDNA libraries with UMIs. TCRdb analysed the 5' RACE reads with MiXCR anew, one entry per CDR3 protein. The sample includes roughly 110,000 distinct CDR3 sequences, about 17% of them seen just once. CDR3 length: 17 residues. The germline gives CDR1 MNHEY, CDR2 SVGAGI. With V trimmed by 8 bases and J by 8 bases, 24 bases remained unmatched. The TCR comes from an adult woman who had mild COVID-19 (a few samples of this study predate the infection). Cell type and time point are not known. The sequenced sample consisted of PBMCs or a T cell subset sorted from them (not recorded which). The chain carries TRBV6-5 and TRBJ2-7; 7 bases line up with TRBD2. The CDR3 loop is CASLGRPVDGGGLQQYF. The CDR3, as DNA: TGTGCCAGCCTAGGGCGCCCGGTCGACGGCGGGGGACTACAGCAGTACTTC.